This T cell receptor beta chain is drawn from a study of cytomegalovirus exposure and HLA in healthy donors (dated by TCRdb to the late 2010s). About the full investigation: An earlier analysis of some 620 of the donors reported about 260 Gb of sequence data and 90 million to 120 million unique TCR beta sequences obtained from around 190 million T cells. About 280 gigabases of sequencing data and approximately 84 million unique TCR sequences were included in an early release covering under 650 HLA-typed donors. The genetic ancestry cluster associated with self-reported Caucasian donors included around 76% of the 300 to 450 genotyped donors. The study aimed to test whether signatures of past pathogen exposure could be identified by cataloging public T cell receptors. Using immunosequencing, the study profiled T cell repertoires from around 670 subjects and related those repertoires to cytomegalovirus serostatus. Besides the first cohort of 550 to 750 subjects, a separate validation cohort made up of some 110 different subjects was used. The study combined high-throughput TCR immunosequencing, statistical association of individual TCRs with disease status, and machine learning to predict cytomegalovirus infection status. A later analysis re-analyzed previously published TCR beta repertoires from 650 to 800 donors and added high-resolution HLA genotyping to study TCR occurrence patterns. Rather than using new phenotypic data, the later analysis identified candidate immune exposures from TCR beta sequences and from how often those sequences occurred across donors. To decide whether each TCR beta V gene segment behaved as functional or pseudogenic, an earlier analysis of some 570 of the donors relied on high-throughput TCR beta sequencing. Donor age, sex, ethnicity and CMV serostatus were compiled alongside the repertoire data. In a later genetic analysis, genome-wide SNP genotypes for about three fifths of the roughly 670 donors were used, and that subset was treated as a discovery cohort. Every repertoire in the discovery cohort had been generated on one and the same sequencing platform. HLA typing covered class I and class II loci at four-digit resolution. The number of donors typed differed by locus, with about 629-630 for A, B, C, DRB1 and DQB1, 522 for DQA1, nearly 610 for DPA1, and around 460 for DPB1. A handful of DR-DQ haplotypes were handled as single units for association and clustering because linkage in the cohort was strong. Among roughly 400 genotyped donors of the cohort, an average of around 240,000 unique TCR beta nucleotide sequences were sequenced per donor, around a sixth of them non-productive.

Libraries were made using the immunoSEQ multiplex PCR assay. The multiplex PCR relied on a mix of 60 forward primers for TCR Vbeta segments and 13 reverse primers for TCR Jbeta segments. Amplification of the CDR3 region of rearranged TCR beta genes was performed with a multiplex PCR assay on genomic DNA. Amplified TCR beta libraries were sequenced as 87-base-pair reads on the Illumina HiSeq System. Under the source paper's analysis protocol: A later analysis tallied roughly 80 million unique TCR beta chains across the 666 repertoires, and roughly 11 million of those chains were shared by two or more donors. Raw reads were error-corrected and collapsed into unique sequences by a nearest-neighbor algorithm in which closely related sequences were merged to remove PCR and sequencing errors. V, D and J gene segments were assigned by aligning CDR3 sequences to IMGT reference sequences. For a sequence to be retained, a match of at least six nucleotides to both a V gene segment and a J gene segment was required. A rearrangement counted as productive if the CDR3 had no stop codons and remained in frame with V and J, and every other rearrangement counted as non-productive. CDR3 was defined by IMGT convention, running from the second conserved V-encoded cysteine to the conserved J-encoded phenylalanine. In an earlier analysis of approximately 500 of the donors, sequences lacking an unambiguous match to a single V gene segment were excluded. An earlier analysis of fewer than 750 of the donors classified V segments as functional when productive rearrangements were above 56.7% and as segregating when the standard deviation between donors was above 5%. To diagnose cytomegalovirus status from the catalog of TCR beta chain sequences, a statistical classification framework was built. In a later analysis, TCR nucleotide sequences were compared against IMGT/GENE-DB human TR gene sequences so that V and J genes could be assigned. In a later analysis, CDR3 sequences and most-parsimonious VDJ recombination scenarios were assigned using the TCRdist pipeline. In a later analysis, each TCR beta chain was defined by its CDR3 amino acid sequence together with its V-gene family, and reads without a unique V-gene family were excluded. To address suspected cross-contamination and a sequencing artifact, a later analysis removed around 590 highly shared, low-generation-probability nucleotide sequences. In a later analysis, a clonal expansion index was calculated for each public chain from normalized within-repertoire ranks of inferred template counts. Generation probabilities in a later analysis came from a VDJ recombination model fitted to out-of-frame rearrangements, and those results were checked against IGoR. Hypergeometric tests were used in a later analysis to score TCR-TCR, TCR-HLA and TCR-CMV co-occurrence, with a repertoire-size bias correction applied to the TCR pairs. False discovery rates were estimated in a later analysis by permuting HLA or CMV assignments 20 times. In a later analysis, co-occurring TCRs were grouped using DBSCAN, and TCRdist sequence similarity was added for clustering within HLA-allele-positive subsets. Repertoires with fewer than 30,000 or more than 120,000 public chains were left out of co-occurrence clustering, as were about five repertoires with anomalous nucleotide sharing. TCRdb retrieved this table from immuneACCESS and kept in-frame rearrangements only. Not all clones are present; in checked studies, unresolved V genes account for under half, and no reason is known for the remainder. The D gene and trimming were derived from the DNA, and the V and J assignments and clone size from that table. The sample table lists 55,000 to 65,000 clones, about 83% of them with a count of one. In total, the top ten clones hold approximately 1.5% of the sample.

What the authors observed across the whole study: Most CMV-associated TCR beta chains appeared to be HLA-restricted in a later analysis, and the HLA associations seemed to be driven largely by CMV exposure. An earlier analysis of approximately 590 of the donors showed that most TCR beta V segments appeared in productive rearrangements either about 87% or about 30% of the time, which broadly matched IMGT annotations. When HLA alleles, especially DR and DQ, strongly co-occurred, attributing TCR associations to individual alleles was difficult. A later analysis found that TCR association rates varied across HLA loci, with DRB1 alleles showing the most associated TCRs and HLA-C alleles the fewest. A further reported finding was that TCR beta sequences accurately predicted the HLA-A and HLA-B alleles for most subjects in the first cohort. A later analysis associated about 18,000 TCR beta sequences with specific HLA alleles at a false discovery rate of 0.05. Compared with the 666-donor mean, donors in an Asian-associated ancestry cluster had fewer N-insertions in productive TCRs, according to a later genetic analysis. In both the original and validation cohorts, the classifier was reported to diagnose cytomegalovirus status with high specificity and sensitivity. HLA typing was unavailable for some donors at each locus, so association tests used only the typed subset. The sequencing pipeline was judged likely to have produced a cluster of highly shared sequence variants as a technical artifact. The 87-base-pair reads could not distinguish some IMGT-functional V segments, including TRBV6-2 and TRBV6-3, so those segments were excluded. For the cohort, immune exposure information was limited to CMV serostatus. Correlated functional status among segregating V segments might reflect linkage disequilibrium, but an unknown experimental factor could not be ruled out. The study gave a list of around 170 TCR beta chains associated with cytomegalovirus. The authors suggested that the approach could potentially be extended to other disease states and immunological phenotypes. While some public TCRs were present in many individuals, most TCR sequences turned up only very rarely across donors. A later analysis reported that several top co-occurrence clusters appeared linked to parvovirus B19, influenza, CMV and Epstein-Barr virus. Sequencing depth was assumed to be roughly uniform across donors in the presence/absence analyses, though that assumption may not hold. Seventeen rarely observed V segments, including chromosome 9 orphons, were excluded from the earlier analysis of about 600 of the donors because counts were too low. The cohort was sequenced for TCR beta chains only, and without alpha or paired-chain data the features that could be detected were limited. In a later genetic analysis, a missense DCLRE1C variant was associated with V-gene and J-gene trimming of TCR beta chains, and the association was replicated in an independent cohort. A later analysis found that HLA-associated TCR beta chains were more clonally expanded and had lower generation probabilities than equally common non-associated chains. In vitro tests confirmed that a few of the cytomegalovirus-associated TCR beta chains recognize cytomegalovirus antigens.

According to the germline V gene, CDR1 reads ENHRY and CDR2 reads SYGVKD. Trimming at the junction amounts to 6 bases on V and 2 bases on J, and the germline ends lie 11 bases apart. Taken from cysteine to phenylalanine, the CDR3 has 13 residues. Just CDR3 DNA is preserved here, 39 bases in frame from base 1. This clone was detected once. It has no known antigen specificity. No base-level quality is on record; no much larger clone is a single base apart. The cohort consisted of some 670 healthy bone marrow donors. At the time of sampling, all cohort members were nominally healthy, though unrecorded immune exposures were likely present. Of the roughly 630 cohort members, around 290 had a positive CMV serostatus and about 360 had a negative one, while no CMV serostatus was recorded for the donor. Each donor provided a peripheral blood sample, and peripheral blood mononuclear cells were used for TCR beta sequencing. Genomic DNA was extracted from the blood cell samples with the Qiagen DNeasy Blood Extraction Kit.

This receptor was obtained from a human donor in good health. The V gene is TRBV10-3 and the J gene is TRBJ2-7, with a weak D call of TRBD1 (6 bases match). Sequenced sample: PBMCs. CDR3 region: CAIRAGETYEQYF. In nucleotides, the sequence is TGTGCCATCAGGGCAGGGGAGACCTACGAGCAGTACTTC.